Sequencing of this T cell receptor beta chain was carried out in a study of cytomegalovirus exposure and HLA in healthy donors. Study-wide results and caveats: HLA allele associations emerged for around 16,000 TCR beta sequences in a later analysis, at 0.05 false discovery rate. Later work showed greater clonal expansion in HLA-associated TCR beta chains than in equally common others.

The CDR3 has 12 amino acids. V dropped 3 bases and J dropped 4 bases, with 5 bases sitting between them. Germline V gene lookup returns CDR1 SGHNT and CDR2 YENEEA. Both 60 Vbeta primers and 13 Jbeta primers went into the PCR. Assay used: immunoSEQ multiplex PCR; TCRdb lists only in-frame clones, some missing. The sample has about 130,000 clones, around 63% seen once. Worth noting for this clone: Its antigen remains unknown.

Donors likely had unrecorded immune exposures despite being nominally healthy when sampled. This donor lacks a recorded CMV serostatus. The V and J genes are TRBV11-3 and TRBJ2-3; no definite D call. The TCR was taken from a human donor in good health. Sequencing was performed on PBMCs. CDR3 sequence reads: CASSFRPDTQYF. CDR3 nucleotide sequence: TGTGCCAGCAGCTTTCGTCCAGATACGCAGTATTTT.